The 23 T cell receptor beta chains in this list originate from one sample, sequenced in a study of OX40 agonist ivuxolimab in advanced cancers. The method was immunoSEQ multiplex PCR; TCRdb's version includes in-frame clones alone and lacks a portion of them. The data show some 65,000 clones, roughly 90% seen once. This material consisted of CD4+ or CD8+ T cells sorted from blood, taken in a trial of the OX40 agonist ivuxolimab. The receptors shown here come from an adult with an advanced solid tumor such as melanoma, head and neck, liver or kidney cancer.

The chain employs TRBV15 and TRBJ1-5; 10 bases agree with TRBD1. CDR3 length: 16 residues. Germline V lookup: CDR1 LNHNV, CDR2 YYDKDF (reference sequence). The V and J ends lost 3 bases and 3 bases, in that order; junction bases with no gene match: 5. The CDR3 region is CATSRGTGAFNQPQHF. DNA of the CDR3: TGTGCCACCAGCAGGGGGACAGGGGCTTTCAATCAGCCCCAGCATTTT.

The J gene is TRBJ1-5, the V gene TRBV5-1; TRBD1 agrees at 7 bases. With 4 bases clipped from V and 4 bases from J, the junction kept 5 bases outside the gene matches. CDR3 length: 14 amino acids. The germline gives CDR1 SGHRS, CDR2 YFSETQ. CDR3 coding DNA: TGCGCCAGCAGCCAAGGGACAGAGAATCAGCCCCAGCATTTT. It codes for CASSQGTENQPQHF.

The chain recombines TRBV7-9 with TRBJ1-1, with TRBD1 as a possible D gene (6 bases). Per the germline V gene, CDR1 is SEHNR and CDR2 is FQNEAQ (reference sequence). This CDR3 spans 16 amino acids. Trimming removed 5 bases from V and 1 base from J, with 17 bases in between. For the CDR3, the DNA is TGTGCCAGCAGCCCAGGACAGAGACTCACGAACACTGAAGCTTTCTTT. This codes for CASSPGQRLTNTEAFF.

The V gene is TRBV27, the J gene TRBJ1-5; TRBD1 is a possible D gene (5 bases). The germline V gene has CDR1 MNHEY and CDR2 SMNVEV (reference sequence). The CDR3 covers 15 residues. V dropped 6 bases and J dropped 0 bases, with 12 bases sitting between them. The CDR3 reads CASRPGTNSNQPQHF. DNA of the CDR3: TGTGCCAGCAGACCTGGGACGAATAGCAATCAGCCCCAGCATTTT.

The rearrangement links TRBV6-1 to TRBJ2-3; D unresolved. Trimming cost V 6 bases and J 0 bases, with 4 bases left between them. This CDR3 has 12 amino acids. Germline-derived CDR1 and CDR2 are MNHNS and SASEGT. The CDR3 bases are TGTGCCAGCAGAGCTAGCACAGATACGCAGTATTTT. Protein: CASRASTDTQYF.

This sequence joins TRBV18 and TRBJ2-6; 7 bases fit TRBD2. CDR3 length: 16 residues. Germline lookup yields CDR1 KGHSH and CDR2 LQKENI. The V segment lost 1 base and the J segment 0 bases; nucleotides outside the gene matches: 0. In DNA form, the CDR3 reads TGTGCCAGCTCACCACAGCGGGGCTCTGGGGCCAACGTCCTGACTTTC. As protein: CASSPQRGSGANVLTF. Supplemented by reference TRBV18 and TRBJ2-6, the full variable domain reads NAGVMQNPRHLVRRRGQEARLRCSPMKGHSHVYWYRQLPEEGLKFMVYLQKENIIDESGMPKERFSAEFPKEGPSILRIQQVVRGDSAAYFCASSPQRGSGANVLTFGAGSRLTVL.

This clone was counted a few times. The J gene is TRBJ2-1, the V gene TRBV6-4, with 9 bases that match TRBD1. In germline, CDR1 is MRHNA, CDR2 SNTAGT. CDR3 length: 15 amino acids. J was trimmed by 5 bases and V by 6 bases; bases with no gene match: 8. The CDR3 is CASRGRTGDNNEQFF. CDR3 nucleotide sequence: TGTGCCAGCAGGGGGCGGACAGGGGATAACAATGAGCAGTTCTTC.

V usage is TRBV5-1 and J usage is TRBJ2-7; weak D call: TRBD2 (5 bases). Trimming stripped 0 bases from V and 9 bases from J, with 25 bases between. CDR3 length: 17 amino acids. Per the germline V gene, CDR1 is SGHRS and CDR2 is YFSETQ. This chain's CDR3 is CASSLAPSFGSTTWQYF. For the CDR3, the DNA is TGCGCCAGCAGCTTGGCGCCTAGCTTCGGGTCTACGACGTGGCAGTACTTC.

This clone has more than one count but fewer than ten. V usage is TRBV2 and J usage is TRBJ1-5; D may be TRBD1 (5 bases). Germline V CDR1 and CDR2: SNHLY, FYNNEI. There are 13 residues in the CDR3. With 6 bases removed from V and 6 bases from J, the gap between germline ends came to 12 bases. CDR3 nucleotide sequence: TGTGCCAGCAGCGCGACGGGGGGTCAGCCCCAGCATTTT. Translation gives CASSATGGQPQHF.

The chain links TRBV28 to TRBJ1-5; TRBD1 is a possible D gene (5 bases). V dropped 7 bases and J dropped 7 bases, with 14 bases sitting between them. CDR3 length: 13 amino acids. In germline, CDR1 is MDHEN, CDR2 SYDVKM. The CDR3 reads CASTPGSGQPQHF. CDR3 DNA: TGTGCCAGCACCCCAGGGTCTGGGCAGCCCCAGCATTTT.

The rearrangement uses TRBV6-1 and TRBJ2-7, with unresolved D. Trimming cost V 0 bases and J 1 base, with 10 bases left between them. The length of the CDR3 is 15 residues. Germline V gives CDR1 MNHNS, CDR2 SASEGT. The CDR3 is CASSEAPGRSYEQYF. CDR3 nucleotides: TGTGCCAGCAGTGAAGCCCCGGGCAGGTCCTACGAGCAGTACTTC.

This clone turned up a few times. The genes are TRBV30 and TRBJ2-3; D is tentatively TRBD1 or TRBD2 (5 bases each). V was shortened by 4 bases and J by 1 base, with 9 bases between the two germline ends. The germline CDR1 and CDR2 sequences are GTSNPN and SVGIG (reference sequence). The CDR3 runs to 13 residues. As DNA, the CDR3 is TGTGCCTGGACGATGGGGGGCACAGATACGCAGTATTTT. Encoded protein: CAWTMGGTDTQYF.

The chain recombines TRBV13 with TRBJ1-2; D is undetermined. This CDR3 region has 14 residues. Germline loops: CDR1 PRHDT, CDR2 FYEKMQ (reference sequence). V lost 0 bases to trimming and J lost 5 bases, with 10 bases between them. The CDR3 sequence: CASSLGSVLYGYTF. Written as DNA, the CDR3 is TGTGCCAGCAGCTTAGGGTCTGTGCTATATGGCTACACCTTC. Supplemented by reference TRBV13 and TRBJ1-2, the full variable domain reads AAGVIQSPRHLIKEKRETATLKCYPIPRHDTVYWYQQGPGQDPQFLISFYEKMQSDKGSIPDRFSAQQFSDYHSELNMSSLELGDSALYFCASSLGSVLYGYTFGSGTRLTVV.

The chain uses TRBV18 and TRBJ2-3, with 8 bases lining up with TRBD1. Germline CDR1 KGHSH, CDR2 LQKENI. This CDR3 is built from 16 residues. J lost 1 base, V lost 1 base, and 4 bases had no gene match. For the CDR3, the DNA is TGTGCCAGCTCACCACGACAGGGGCAGGGCACAGATACGCAGTATTTT. Translating it yields CASSPRQGQGTDTQYF.

This chain uses TRBV4-1 with TRBJ2-7; D perhaps matches TRBD1 (6 bases). Trimming left V 3 bases short and J 2 bases short, with 20 bases between. Germline loops: CDR1 MGHRA, CDR2 YSYEKL. This CDR3 spans 17 amino acids. As DNA, the CDR3 is TGCGCCAGCAGCCAGGACAGATTGGGGGCGAGACCCTACGAGCAGTACTTC. This encodes CASSQDRLGARPYEQYF.

The chain couples TRBV19 to TRBJ1-1; D ambiguous. V lost 9 bases and J lost 6, with 5 bases in between. The V gene's germline CDR1 is LNHDA and CDR2 SQIVND (reference sequence). This CDR3 contains 9 residues. The CDR3 sequence is CASKSEAFF. The DNA for the CDR3 is TGTGCCAGCAAATCTGAAGCTTTCTTT.

V gene TRBV4-2 combines with J gene TRBJ1-2; D remains ambiguous. V gave up 0 bases and J gave up 1 base, with 6 bases separating them. This CDR3 is 14 amino acids long. Looked up from germline, CDR1 is LGHNA and CDR2 is YNFKEQ. The DNA of the CDR3 is TGTGCCAGCAGCCAAGAATTCCGTAACTATGGCTACACCTTC. This codes for CASSQEFRNYGYTF.

V usage is TRBV4-2 and J usage is TRBJ2-3; 7 bases align to TRBD2. The junction had 12 bases not matched to a gene; V was cut back by 5 bases and J by 4 bases. Germline V lookup: CDR1 LGHNA, CDR2 YNFKEQ. The length of the CDR3 is 16 residues. CDR3 DNA sequence: TGTGCCAGCAGCTCGCGGGTGGGAGGGTTCCCAGATACGCAGTATTTT. Its translation: CASSSRVGGFPDTQYF.

The chain links TRBV6-6 to TRBJ2-2; no firm D call. V was pared by 6 bases and J by 5 bases, with 13 bases between. The CDR3 extends over 14 amino acids. Germline CDR1 MNHNY, CDR2 SVGAGI (reference sequence). In nucleotides, the CDR3 is TGTGCCAGCAGCCGGGCCGAGAGGACCGGGGAGCTGTTTTTT. Translating gives CASSRAERTGELFF.

The J gene is TRBJ1-4, the V gene TRBV23-1, with 12 bases matching TRBD1. TRBV23-1 is designated an ORF whose function remains uncertain. The V and J ends lost 0 bases and 7 bases, in that order; junction bases with no gene match: 18. The CDR3 has 21 amino acids. The CDR3 loop reads CASSQSDTDRDRGLGCEKLFF. CDR3 nucleotides: TGCGCCAGCAGTCAATCGGACACAGACCGGGACAGGGGGCTCGGATGTGAAAAACTGTTTTTT.

This clone was detected only a few times. The chain recombines TRBV5-3 with TRBJ1-5; TRBD1 might be the D (5 bases). TRBV5-3 is marked as an open reading frame, function uncertain. The CDR3 runs to 21 residues. Trimming took 4 bases from V and 4 from J, leaving 33 bases between them. The CDR3 sequence: CARSLIGPGLTGDGGNQPQHF. The CDR3 DNA sequence: TGTGCCAGAAGCCTAATAGGCCCGGGGCTAACCGGGGACGGCGGGAATCAGCCCCAGCATTTT.

This clone was recorded a few times. This chain joins TRBV28 and TRBJ2-1; 8 bases line up with TRBD2. The CDR3 is 14 residues long. The V segment lost 6 bases and the J segment 6 bases; nucleotides outside the gene matches: 7. Germline CDR1 MDHEN, CDR2 SYDVKM. CDR3 residues: CASRDGGVGNEQFF. CDR3 nucleotide sequence: TGTGCCAGCAGGGACGGGGGGGTCGGCAATGAGCAGTTCTTC.

This sequence joins TRBV28 and TRBJ1-2; the D gene is possibly TRBD1 (6 bases). The CDR3 has 15 residues. Trimming left V 10 bases short and J 1 base short, with 19 bases between. Germline CDR1 and CDR2: MDHEN and SYDVKM. The CDR3 spells CATMPSGAVNYGYTF. CDR3 DNA sequence: TGTGCCACAATGCCCTCAGGGGCCGTTAACTATGGCTACACCTTC.